Shown below are 32 T cell receptor beta chains from a single sample sequenced in a study of PD-1 blockade in classical Hodgkin lymphoma. The table came from immunoSEQ multiplex PCR; TCRdb's copy has only in-frame clones and leaves some out. The repertoire holds 40,000 to 50,000 clones, with about 88% as singletons. Relapses following autologous stem cell transplantation were seen in all patients, with brentuximab vedotin exposure varying. Specimen: peripheral blood mononuclear cells (PBMCs), collected before the second cycle of nivolumab. The receptors here all came from a human donor with classical Hodgkin lymphoma.

The chain employs TRBV18 and TRBJ2-2; 7 bases fit TRBD1. This CDR3 spans 16 amino acids. The ends lost 5 bases at V and 4 bases at J; junction bases unmatched: 10. Germline V gene sequence: CDR1 KGHSH, CDR2 LQKENI. The CDR3 DNA sequence: TGTGCCAGCTCATCAAAGACAGGGTCGGGCACCGGGGAGCTGTTTTTT. Amino acids: CASSSKTGSGTGELFF. The whole variable domain, remainder taken from reference TRBV18 and TRBJ2-2, is NAGVMQNPRHLVRRRGQEARLRCSPMKGHSHVYWYRQLPEEGLKFMVYLQKENIIDESGMPKERFSAEFPKEGPSILRIQQVVRGDSAAYFCASSSKTGSGTGELFFGEGSRLTVL.

The V gene is TRBV6-6, the J gene TRBJ1-4; 7 nucleotides agree with TRBD1. The ends lost 6 bases at V and 4 bases at J; junction bases unmatched: 2. The length of the CDR3 is 13 residues. Germline CDR1 MNHNY, CDR2 SVGAGI (reference sequence). CDR3 sequence reads: CASRRDSNEKLFF. CDR3 in DNA: TGTGCCAGCAGGCGGGACAGTAATGAAAAACTGTTTTTT.

The J gene is TRBJ1-1, the V gene TRBV15, with D possibly TRBD1 on 6 matching bases. The germline CDR1 and CDR2 sequences are LNHNV and YYDKDF (reference sequence). V was pared by 1 base and J by 10 bases, with 10 bases between. The CDR3 has 12 amino acids. The CDR3 is CATSRGQARAFF. CDR3 sequence (DNA): TGTGCCACCAGCAGAGGACAGGCCCGAGCTTTCTTT.

This clone was observed a handful of times. The chain couples TRBV7-2 to TRBJ2-7, with TRBD2 matching over 10 bases. This CDR3 is built from 16 residues. Germline CDR1 is SGHTA and CDR2 is FQGNSA. V lost 3 bases to trimming and J lost 3 bases; unmatched junction nucleotides: 8. The CDR3, as DNA: TGTGCCAGCAGCTTGGGAGGGGCTAGCGGGGGCTACGAGCAGTACTTC. It encodes CASSLGGASGGYEQYF. Full variable domain (remainder filled in from reference TRBV7-2 and TRBJ2-7): GAGVSQSPSNKVTEKGKDVELRCDPISGHTALYWYRQSLGQGLEFLIYFQGNSAPDKSGLPSDRFSAERTGGSVSTLTIQRTQQEDSAVYLCASSLGGASGGYEQYFGPGTRLTVT.

The chain links TRBV11-2 to TRBJ2-2; 9 bases match TRBD1. The junction had 4 bases not matched to a gene; V was cut back by 4 bases and J by 1 base. Germline CDR1 SGHAT, CDR2 FQNNGV. CDR3 length: 16 residues. In DNA, the CDR3 is TGTGCCAGCAGCTGGGGGACAGGGCGGAACACCGGGGAGCTGTTTTTT. This encodes CASSWGTGRNTGELFF.

The chain has TRBV10-3 and TRBJ1-1, with D maybe TRBD1 (5 bases). CDR3 size: 15 residues. V was trimmed by 2 bases and J by 4 bases, leaving 14 bases between them. Germline lookup yields CDR1 ENHRY and CDR2 SYGVKD. In nucleotides, the CDR3 is TGTGCCATCAGTGAGGTCGGGGGAGGAGGCACTGAAGCTTTCTTT. This gives the protein CAISEVGGGGTEAFF.

The rearrangement joins TRBV28 to TRBJ1-5; 10 bases align to TRBD1. From germline, CDR1 is MDHEN and CDR2 SYDVKM. CDR3 length: 15 amino acids. With 7 bases clipped from V and 2 bases from J, the junction kept 5 bases outside the gene matches. The CDR3 here is CASMTGGVGNQPQHF. CDR3 nucleotides: TGTGCCAGCATGACAGGGGGCGTTGGCAATCAGCCCCAGCATTTT.

The rearrangement uses TRBV7-3 and TRBJ2-5; the D is unclear. The CDR3 runs to 13 residues. CDR1 and CDR2 from the germline V gene are SGHTA and FQGTGA. The V end lost 2 bases, the J end lost 5 bases, and 9 bases lay between the germline ends. CDR3 region: CASSLQVGETQYF. CDR3 in DNA: TGTGCCAGCAGCTTACAGGTTGGGGAGACCCAGTACTTC.

The chain joins TRBV6-6 to TRBJ2-1; D is unclear. Germline V gives CDR1 MNHNY, CDR2 SVGAGI (reference sequence). The ends were cut back, 2 bases at V and 6 bases at J, with 11 bases in the middle. This CDR3 comprises 14 residues. CDR3: CASSYGPTFNEQFF. The CDR3 DNA follows: TGTGCCAGCAGTTACGGACCAACCTTCAATGAGCAGTTCTTC.

This clone was seen a handful of times. CDR3 in DNA: TGTGCCAGCAGTTTAATCGCCAGGGTGGAGGGAGGCTACACCTTC. Its translation is CASSLIARVEGGYTF. This chain uses TRBV28 with TRBJ1-2, with D tentatively TRBD1 (5 bases). Trimming shortened V by 2 bases and J by 8 bases, and 18 bases separated the two germline ends. CDR1 and CDR2 (germline): MDHEN, SYDVKM. The CDR3 has 15 amino acids.

The CDR3 nucleotides read TGTGCCAGCGAGGGACAGGGGGGTTCGAACATTCAGTACTTC. This translates into CASEGQGGSNIQYF. The V gene is TRBV25-1, the J gene TRBJ2-4, with 11 bases identical to TRBD1. This CDR3 spans 14 amino acids. Germline V CDR1 and CDR2: MGHDK, SYGVNS. V trimming: 8 bases; J trimming: 7 bases; junction bases outside the gene matches: 7.

This sequence joins TRBV7-8 and TRBJ2-5; TRBD1 aligns across 9 bases. There are 14 residues in the CDR3. Germline lookup yields CDR1 SGHVS and CDR2 FQNEAQ. J was trimmed by 1 base and V by 5 bases; bases with no gene match: 2. In nucleotides, the CDR3 is TGTGCCAGCAGCGCGGGACAGGGCCAAGAGACCCAGTACTTC. Protein sequence: CASSAGQGQETQYF.

The chain couples TRBV4-2 to TRBJ1-2; TRBD1 matches 9 bases. CDR1 is LGHNA and CDR2 is YNFKEQ in the germline V gene. The CDR3 has 16 amino acids. The ends lost 6 bases at V and 4 bases at J; junction bases unmatched: 12. CDR3 residues: CASRGPTGGRFYGYTF. For the CDR3, the DNA is TGTGCCAGCAGGGGACCCACAGGGGGCCGATTCTATGGCTACACCTTC.

The chain uses TRBV28 and TRBJ2-7; D gene unclear. V lost 7 bases to trimming and J lost 3 bases, with 7 bases between them. CDR3 length equals 11 residues. Germline V gene lookup returns CDR1 MDHEN and CDR2 SYDVKM. In nucleotides, the CDR3 is TGTGCCAGCAATACATACTACGAGCAGTACTTC. Its protein product is CASNTYYEQYF.

V gene TRBV5-1 combines with J gene TRBJ2-7; 7 bases match TRBD1. Germline V gene data show CDR1 as SGHRS and CDR2 as YFSETQ. Germline trimming cut 4 bases from V and 6 bases from J; bases unmatched to any gene: 4. There are 12 residues in the CDR3. CDR3 amino acids: CASSHRQGEQYF. In nucleotides, the CDR3 is TGCGCCAGCAGCCACAGACAGGGCGAGCAGTACTTC.

The chain employs TRBV4-2 and TRBJ2-7, with D uncertain. CDR1 and CDR2 from the germline V gene are LGHNA and YNFKEQ. The CDR3 contains 13 residues. The V end lost 4 bases, the J end lost 1 base, and 8 bases lay between the germline ends. The CDR3 region is CASSPPRSYEQYF. The DNA for the CDR3 is TGTGCCAGCAGCCCGCCTAGATCCTACGAGCAGTACTTC.

The chain couples TRBV13 to TRBJ2-7; D may be TRBD1 (6 bases). The V end lost 4 bases, the J end lost 5 bases, and 15 bases lay between the germline ends. CDR3 size: 14 residues. The V gene's germline CDR1 is PRHDT and CDR2 FYEKMQ (reference sequence). CDR3 loop: CASSSYITGNEQYF. Here the CDR3 DNA reads TGTGCCAGCAGCTCCTACATCACAGGGAACGAGCAGTACTTC.

The chain has TRBV7-6 and TRBJ2-1; 13 bases are a match to TRBD2. The germline V gene encodes CDR1 SGHVS and CDR2 FNYEAQ. The V gene end was trimmed by 4 bases and the J gene end by 9 bases; junction bases not matched to a gene: 12. The length of the CDR3 is 17 residues. CDR3 DNA sequence: TGTGCCAGCAGCTCCCCCCGGACTAGCGGGAGTGTGGTTGAGCAGTTCTTC. Its translation: CASSSPRTSGSVVEQFF.

This sequence joins TRBV6-1 and TRBJ2-1; no clear D. Trimming removed 1 base from V and 0 bases from J, with 13 bases in between. The CDR3 is made up of 17 amino acids. Germline V CDR1 and CDR2: MNHNS, SASEGT. This chain's CDR3 is CASSEVRFLPSYNEQFF. The DNA of the CDR3 is TGTGCCAGCAGTGAAGTCCGGTTCTTACCCTCCTACAATGAGCAGTTCTTC.

The rearrangement uses TRBV6-6 and TRBJ2-5; tentative D call: TRBD2 (5 bases). Germline CDR1 MNHNY, CDR2 SVGAGI (reference sequence). CDR3 length equals 13 residues. The V end lost 7 bases, the J end lost 2 bases, and 11 bases lay between the germline ends. The CDR3 region has the DNA TGTGCCAGCATCCCGGGATCACAAGAGACCCAGTACTTC. This translates into CASIPGSQETQYF.

The chain links TRBV27 to TRBJ1-5, with a tentative D call TRBD1 (6 bases). There are 17 residues in the CDR3. The germline V and J ends were trimmed by 3 bases and 7 bases, with 22 bases remaining between them. The germline V gene encodes CDR1 MNHEY and CDR2 SMNVEV (reference sequence). For the CDR3, the DNA is TGTGCCAGCAGTTTGGGGCCAGGGGCAAGTTCAAGGCAGCCCCAGCATTTT. Translation: CASSLGPGASSRQPQHF.

This chain connects TRBV7-6 to TRBJ1-1, with D maybe TRBD1 (6 bases). Trimming removed 5 bases from V and 1 base from J, with 8 bases in between. The CDR3 sequence is 13 residues long. CDR1 and CDR2 (germline): SGHVS, FNYEAQ. Here the CDR3 DNA reads TGTGCCAGCAGCCGACAGGAGAACACTGAAGCTTTCTTT. Translated: CASSRQENTEAFF. The full variable domain, completed using reference TRBV7-6 and TRBJ1-1, is GAGVSQSPRYKVTKRGQDVALRCDPISGHVSLYWYRQALGQGPEFLTYFNYEAQQDKSGLPNDRFSAERPEGSISTLTIQRTEQRDSAMYRCASSRQENTEAFFGQGTRLTVV.

This sequence joins TRBV6-5 and TRBJ2-1, with a tentative D call TRBD2 (7 bases). Germline CDR1 MNHEY, CDR2 SVGAGI. The CDR3 is 15 residues long. Between the trimmed V and J ends, which lost 6 bases and 4 bases, there was a span of 16 bases. CDR3 sequence: CASSPRGGTYNEQFF. The CDR3, as DNA: TGTGCCAGCAGCCCCAGGGGAGGGACTTACAATGAGCAGTTCTTC.

The J gene is TRBJ2-7, the V gene TRBV5-4, with D maybe TRBD2 (7 bases). The ends were cut back, 4 bases at V and 2 bases at J, with 13 bases in the middle. Germline lookup yields CDR1 SGHNT and CDR2 YYREEE (reference sequence). CDR3 length: 14 residues. CDR3 sequence (DNA): TGTGCCAGCAGCGGGGGGGGGCAAGCCTACGAGCAGTACTTC. As protein: CASSGGGQAYEQYF.

CDR3 sequence reads: CASSSGTPGNQPQHF. The CDR3 nucleotides read TGTGCCAGCAGCTCCGGGACACCGGGGAATCAGCCCCAGCATTTT. The chain has TRBV27 and TRBJ1-5, with D possibly matching TRBD1 (6 bases). The germline V and J ends were trimmed by 6 bases and 4 bases, with 16 bases remaining between them. This CDR3 is built from 15 residues. Germline V gene sequence: CDR1 MNHEY, CDR2 SMNVEV (reference sequence).

The rearrangement uses TRBV4-2 and TRBJ1-3, with 7 bases identical to TRBD1. CDR3 length: 16 residues. With V trimmed by 0 bases and J by 3 bases, 5 bases remained unmatched. CDR1 is LGHNA and CDR2 is YNFKEQ in the germline V gene. The CDR3 loop reads CASSQDHRGFGNTIYF. The CDR3 DNA follows: TGTGCCAGCAGCCAAGATCACAGGGGCTTTGGAAACACCATATATTTT.

The chain combines TRBV9 with TRBJ1-1; TRBD1 matches at 10 bases. CDR3 length: 15 residues. The V and J ends lost 0 bases and 7 bases, in that order; junction bases with no gene match: 6. Looked up from germline, CDR1 is SGDLS and CDR2 is YYNGEE. CDR3 region: CASSVEGQGRHEAFF. The CDR3 nucleotides are TGTGCCAGCAGCGTAGAGGGACAGGGGAGACATGAAGCTTTCTTT.

This rearrangement joins TRBV9 to TRBJ2-1, with D possibly matching TRBD1 (5 bases). The CDR3 is 16 amino acids. Germline values: CDR1 SGDLS, CDR2 YYNGEE. Trimming took off 4 bases at V and 6 bases at J, with 20 bases between the two ends. In DNA form, the CDR3 reads TGTGCCAGCAGCCCTCCGGACAAGTCCCCACCCAATGAGCAGTTCTTC. Protein product: CASSPPDKSPPNEQFF.

This chain connects TRBV29-1 to TRBJ1-4; D is possibly TRBD1 (6 bases). Trimming left V 7 bases short and J 6 bases short, with 12 bases between. Germline assignment: CDR1 SQVTM and CDR2 ANQGSEA. This CDR3 is 12 amino acids long. CDR3 region: CSAGHRDEKLFF. As DNA, the CDR3 is TGCAGCGCGGGACATCGGGATGAAAAACTGTTTTTT.

The chain is built from TRBV5-1 and TRBJ2-1; 10 nucleotides match TRBD2. J gave up 4 bases and V 6 bases, and 13 bases lay outside the gene matches. CDR3 size: 17 residues. Germline V gene sequence: CDR1 SGHRS, CDR2 YFSETQ. CDR3 sequence (DNA): TGCGCCAGCACTAGCGGGAGTCCCGATTACCTTTACAATGAGCAGTTCTTC. Encoded protein: CASTSGSPDYLYNEQFF. The full variable domain, its missing parts supplied by reference TRBV5-1 and TRBJ2-1, is KAGVTQTPRYLIKTRGQQVTLSCSPISGHRSVSWYQQTPGQGLQFLFEYFSETQRNKGNFPGRFSGRQFSNSRSEMNVSTLELGDSALYLCASTSGSPDYLYNEQFFGPGTRLTVL.

This clone was counted a single time. The CDR3 sequence is CATRPGSLYTGELFF. The CDR3 coding sequence is TGTGCCACACGCCCGGGTTCCCTTTACACCGGGGAGCTGTTTTTT. The V call is TRBV27, the J call TRBJ2-2; no definite D call. Germline assignment: CDR1 MNHEY and CDR2 SMNVEV (reference sequence). The CDR3 extends over 15 amino acids. V lost 10 bases to trimming and J lost 3 bases, with 18 bases between them.

This clone was seen only a few times. Other DNA sequences of this sample code for an identical CDR3. The gene calls are TRBV27 and TRBJ1-5; no clear D gene. CDR1 and CDR2 (germline): MNHEY, SMNVEV (reference sequence). This CDR3 is built from 14 residues. Trimming shortened V by 6 bases and J by 0 bases, and 9 bases separated the two germline ends. CDR3: CASSHRDSNQPQHF. The CDR3 DNA is TGTGCCAGCAGCCATAGGGATAGCAATCAGCCCCAGCATTTT.